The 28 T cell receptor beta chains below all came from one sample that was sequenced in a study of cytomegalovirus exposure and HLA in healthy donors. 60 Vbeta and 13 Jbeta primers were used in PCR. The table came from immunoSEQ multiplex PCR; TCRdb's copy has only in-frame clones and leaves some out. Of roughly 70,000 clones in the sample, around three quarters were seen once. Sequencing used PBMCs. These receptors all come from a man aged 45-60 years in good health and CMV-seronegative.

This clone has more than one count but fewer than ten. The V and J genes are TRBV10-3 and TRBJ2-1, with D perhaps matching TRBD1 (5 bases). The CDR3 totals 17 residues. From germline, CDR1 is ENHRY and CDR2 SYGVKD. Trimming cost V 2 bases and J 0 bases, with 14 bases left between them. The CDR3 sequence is CAISELPMGRSYNEQFF. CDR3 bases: TGTGCCATCAGTGAGCTCCCCATGGGGCGCTCCTACAATGAGCAGTTCTTC.

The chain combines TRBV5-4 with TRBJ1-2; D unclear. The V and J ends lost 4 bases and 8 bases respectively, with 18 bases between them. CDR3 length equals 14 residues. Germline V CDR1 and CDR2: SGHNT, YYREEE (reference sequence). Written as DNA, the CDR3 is TGTGCCAGCAGCCTACTCACAGTTGCCGGAGGCTACACCTTC. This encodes CASSLLTVAGGYTF.

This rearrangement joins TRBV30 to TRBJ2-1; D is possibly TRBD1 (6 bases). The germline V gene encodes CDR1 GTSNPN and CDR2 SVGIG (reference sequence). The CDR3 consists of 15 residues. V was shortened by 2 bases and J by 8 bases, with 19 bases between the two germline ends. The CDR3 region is CAWSTAWAGAHEQFF. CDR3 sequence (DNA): TGTGCCTGGAGTACCGCCTGGGCAGGGGCCCATGAGCAGTTCTTC. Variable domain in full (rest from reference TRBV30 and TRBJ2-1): SQTIHQWPATLVQPVGSPLSLECTVEGTSNPNLYWYRQAAGRGLQLLFYSVGIGQISSEVPQNLSASRPQDRQFILSSKKLLLSDSGFYLCAWSTAWAGAHEQFFGPGTRLTVL.

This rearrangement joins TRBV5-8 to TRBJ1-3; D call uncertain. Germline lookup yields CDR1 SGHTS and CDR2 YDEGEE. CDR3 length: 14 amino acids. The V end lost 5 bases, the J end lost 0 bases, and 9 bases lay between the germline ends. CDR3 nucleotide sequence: TGTGCCAGCAGACCGGCGGGCTCTGGAAACACCATATATTTT. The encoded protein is CASRPAGSGNTIYF.

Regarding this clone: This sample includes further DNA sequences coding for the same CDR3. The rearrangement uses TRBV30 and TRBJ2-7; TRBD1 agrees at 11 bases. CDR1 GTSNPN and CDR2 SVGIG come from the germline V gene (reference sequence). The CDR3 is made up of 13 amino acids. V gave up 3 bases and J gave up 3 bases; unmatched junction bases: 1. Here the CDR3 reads CAWRGTGGYEQYF. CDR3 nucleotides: TGTGCCTGGAGAGGGACAGGGGGCTACGAGCAGTACTTC.

CDR3 sequence reads: CASSVIQGAGNYGYTF. The CDR3 coding sequence is TGTGCCAGCAGCGTGATACAGGGGGCAGGGAACTATGGCTACACCTTC. The genes are TRBV5-4 and TRBJ1-2, with 9 bases that match TRBD1. Trimming took 4 bases from V and 2 from J; bases not matched to a gene: 9. Germline V gives CDR1 SGHNT, CDR2 YYREEE (reference sequence). The CDR3 is made up of 16 amino acids.

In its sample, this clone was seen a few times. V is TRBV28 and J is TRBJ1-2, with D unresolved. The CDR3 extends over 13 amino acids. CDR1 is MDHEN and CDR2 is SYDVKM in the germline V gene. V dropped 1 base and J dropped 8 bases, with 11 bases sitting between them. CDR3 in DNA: TGTGCCAGCAGTTTATTGCAGGCCTCCGGCTACACCTTC. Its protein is CASSLLQASGYTF.

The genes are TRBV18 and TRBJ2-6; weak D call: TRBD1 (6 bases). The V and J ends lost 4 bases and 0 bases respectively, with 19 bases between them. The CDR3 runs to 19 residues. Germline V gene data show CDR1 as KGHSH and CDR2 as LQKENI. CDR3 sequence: CASSLQDSASSSGANVLTF. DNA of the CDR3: TGTGCCAGCTCACTGCAGGACAGTGCCTCAAGCTCTGGGGCCAACGTCCTGACTTTC. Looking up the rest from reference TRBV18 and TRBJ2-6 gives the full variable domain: NAGVMQNPRHLVRRRGQEARLRCSPMKGHSHVYWYRQLPEEGLKFMVYLQKENIIDESGMPKERFSAEFPKEGPSILRIQQVVRGDSAAYFCASSLQDSASSSGANVLTFGAGSRLTVL.

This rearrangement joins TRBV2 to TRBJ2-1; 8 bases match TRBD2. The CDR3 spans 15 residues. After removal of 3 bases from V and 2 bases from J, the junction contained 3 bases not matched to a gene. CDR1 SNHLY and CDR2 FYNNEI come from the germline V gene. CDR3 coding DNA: TGTGCCAGCAGTGAGTTAGCGGGAACCTACAATGAGCAGTTCTTC. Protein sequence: CASSELAGTYNEQFF.

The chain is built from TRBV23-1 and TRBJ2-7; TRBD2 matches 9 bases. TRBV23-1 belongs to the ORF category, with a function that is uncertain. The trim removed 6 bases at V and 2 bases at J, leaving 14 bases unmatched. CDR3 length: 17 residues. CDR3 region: CASRNPEPIAGAYEQYF. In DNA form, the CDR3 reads TGCGCCAGCAGGAACCCCGAACCCATAGCGGGAGCCTACGAGCAGTACTTC.

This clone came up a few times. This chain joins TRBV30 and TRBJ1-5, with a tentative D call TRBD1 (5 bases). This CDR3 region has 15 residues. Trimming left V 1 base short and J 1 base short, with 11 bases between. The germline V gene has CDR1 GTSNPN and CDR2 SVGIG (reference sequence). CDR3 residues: CAWSGTGGSNQPQHF. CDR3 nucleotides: TGTGCCTGGAGTGGAACGGGGGGGAGCAATCAGCCCCAGCATTTT.

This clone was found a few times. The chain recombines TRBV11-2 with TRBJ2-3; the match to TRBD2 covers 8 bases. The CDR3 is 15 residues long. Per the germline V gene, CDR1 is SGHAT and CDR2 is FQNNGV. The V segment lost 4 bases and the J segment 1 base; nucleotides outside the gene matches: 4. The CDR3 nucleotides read TGTGCCAGCAGCTCCGGGGGGGGCCGCACAGATACGCAGTATTTT. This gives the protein CASSSGGGRTDTQYF.

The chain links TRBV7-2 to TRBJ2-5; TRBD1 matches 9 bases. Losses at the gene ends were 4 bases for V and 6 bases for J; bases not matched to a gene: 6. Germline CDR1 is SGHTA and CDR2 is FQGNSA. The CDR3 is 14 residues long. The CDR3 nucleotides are TGTGCCAGCAGCTCGGGACAGGGTAAGAAGACCCAGTACTTC. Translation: CASSSGQGKKTQYF.

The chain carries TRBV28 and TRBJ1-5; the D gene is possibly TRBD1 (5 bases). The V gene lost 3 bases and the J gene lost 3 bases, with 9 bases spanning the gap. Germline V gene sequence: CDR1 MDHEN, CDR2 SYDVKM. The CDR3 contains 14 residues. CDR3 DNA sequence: TGTGCCAGCAGTTTGGGGGGTAACAATCAGCCCCAGCATTTT. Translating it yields CASSLGGNNQPQHF.

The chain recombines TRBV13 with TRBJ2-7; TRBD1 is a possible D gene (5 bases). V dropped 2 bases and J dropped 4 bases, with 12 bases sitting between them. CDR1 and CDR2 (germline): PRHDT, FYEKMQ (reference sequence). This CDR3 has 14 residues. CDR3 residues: CASSLKQQAYEQYF. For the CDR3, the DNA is TGTGCCAGCAGCTTAAAGCAACAGGCGTACGAGCAGTACTTC.

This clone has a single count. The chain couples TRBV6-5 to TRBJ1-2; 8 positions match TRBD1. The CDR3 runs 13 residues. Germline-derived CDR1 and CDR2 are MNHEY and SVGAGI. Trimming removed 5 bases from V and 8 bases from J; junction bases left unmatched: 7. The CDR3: CASSRDRRYGYTF. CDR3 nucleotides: TGTGCCAGCAGTCGGGACAGGAGGTACGGCTACACCTTC.

The CDR3 protein is CASSLSTVTNEKLFF. The CDR3 region has the DNA TGCGCCAGCAGCTTATCGACAGTAACTAATGAAAAACTGTTTTTT. The rearrangement joins TRBV5-1 to TRBJ1-4; the D gene is possibly TRBD1 (5 bases). This CDR3 spans 15 amino acids. Trimming stripped 2 bases from V and 1 base from J, with 9 bases between. Germline-derived CDR1 and CDR2 are SGHRS and YFSETQ.

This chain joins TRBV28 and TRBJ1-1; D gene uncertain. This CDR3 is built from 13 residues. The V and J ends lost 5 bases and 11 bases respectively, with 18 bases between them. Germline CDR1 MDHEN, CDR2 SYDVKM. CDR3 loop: CASSKPARDVAFF. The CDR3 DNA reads TGTGCCAGCAGTAAGCCTGCGAGGGATGTCGCTTTCTTT.

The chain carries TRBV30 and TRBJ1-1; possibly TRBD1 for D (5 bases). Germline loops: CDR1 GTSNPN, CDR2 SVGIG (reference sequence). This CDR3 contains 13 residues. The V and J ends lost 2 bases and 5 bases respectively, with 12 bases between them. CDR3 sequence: CAWSRGARTEAFF. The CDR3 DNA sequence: TGTGCCTGGAGTAGGGGCGCAAGGACTGAAGCTTTCTTT.

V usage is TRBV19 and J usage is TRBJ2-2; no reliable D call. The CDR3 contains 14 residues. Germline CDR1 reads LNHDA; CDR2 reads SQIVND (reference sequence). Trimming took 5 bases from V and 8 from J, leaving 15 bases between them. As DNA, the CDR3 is TGTGCCAGTAGTCACCCGGTGGTTACTGGGGAGCTGTTTTTT. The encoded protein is CASSHPVVTGELFF.

The CDR3 sequence is CASSQDWTGTSGKSYEQYF. CDR3 coding DNA: TGCGCCAGCAGCCAAGATTGGACCGGGACTAGCGGCAAATCCTACGAGCAGTACTTC. V gene TRBV4-1 combines with J gene TRBJ2-5; 11 nucleotides line up with TRBD2. TRBJ2-7 matches the DNA end more closely, so the J call is doubtful. The CDR3 totals 19 residues. CDR1 is MGHRA, CDR2 YSYEKL, per germline.

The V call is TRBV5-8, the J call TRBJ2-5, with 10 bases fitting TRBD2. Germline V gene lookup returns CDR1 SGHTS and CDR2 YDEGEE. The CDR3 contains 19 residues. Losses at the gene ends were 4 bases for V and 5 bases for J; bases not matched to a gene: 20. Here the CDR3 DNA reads TGTGCCAGCAGCATTGGGACGACCGCTGGGAGCGGGAGGGGCGAGACCCAGTACTTC. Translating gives CASSIGTTAGSGRGETQYF.

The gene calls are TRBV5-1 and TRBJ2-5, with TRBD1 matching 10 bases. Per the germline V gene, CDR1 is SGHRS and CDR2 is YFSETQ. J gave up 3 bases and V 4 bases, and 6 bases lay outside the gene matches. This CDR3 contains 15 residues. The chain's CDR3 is CASSRGTGDKETQYF. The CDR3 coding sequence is TGCGCCAGCAGCCGGGGGACAGGGGATAAAGAGACCCAGTACTTC.

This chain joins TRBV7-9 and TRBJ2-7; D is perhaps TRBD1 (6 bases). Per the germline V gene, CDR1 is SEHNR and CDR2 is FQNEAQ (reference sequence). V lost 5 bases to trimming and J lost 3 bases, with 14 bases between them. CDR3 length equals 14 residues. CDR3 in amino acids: CASSRELDSYEQYF. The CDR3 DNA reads TGTGCCAGCAGCAGAGAATTGGACAGCTACGAGCAGTACTTC.

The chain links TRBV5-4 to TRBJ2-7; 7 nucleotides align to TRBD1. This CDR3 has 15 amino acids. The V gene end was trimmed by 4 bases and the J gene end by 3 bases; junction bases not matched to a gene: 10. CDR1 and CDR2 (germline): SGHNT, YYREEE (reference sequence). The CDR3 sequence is CASSLTGEISYEQYF. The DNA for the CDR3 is TGTGCCAGCAGCCTTACAGGGGAAATAAGCTACGAGCAGTACTTC.

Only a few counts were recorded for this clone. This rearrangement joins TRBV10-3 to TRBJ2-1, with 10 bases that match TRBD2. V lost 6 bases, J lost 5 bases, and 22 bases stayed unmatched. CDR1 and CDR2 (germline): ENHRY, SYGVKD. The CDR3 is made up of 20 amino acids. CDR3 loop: CAISPGLAEKPGGSHNEQFF. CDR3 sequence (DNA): TGTGCCATCAGCCCAGGACTAGCGGAGAAACCGGGAGGATCGCACAATGAGCAGTTCTTC.

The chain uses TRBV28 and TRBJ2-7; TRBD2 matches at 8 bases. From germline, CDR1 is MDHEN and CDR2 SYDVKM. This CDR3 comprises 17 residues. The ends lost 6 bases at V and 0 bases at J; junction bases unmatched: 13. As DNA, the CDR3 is TGTGCCAGCAGCACTATGGGGCGGGAGGCCCACTCCTACGAGCAGTACTTC. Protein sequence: CASSTMGREAHSYEQYF.

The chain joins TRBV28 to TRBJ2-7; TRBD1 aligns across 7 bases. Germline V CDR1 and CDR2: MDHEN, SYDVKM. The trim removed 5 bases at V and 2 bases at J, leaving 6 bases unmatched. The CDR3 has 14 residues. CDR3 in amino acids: CASSVQGETYEQYF. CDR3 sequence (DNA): TGTGCCAGCAGTGTGCAGGGGGAAACCTACGAGCAGTACTTC.